This TCR beta chain was retrieved from a study of T cell responses to AZD1222 COVID-19 vaccine. Sequenced by immunoSEQ multiplex PCR; TCRdb stores in-frame clones only, minus some. Of over 85,000 clones listed, 80% to 85% are singletons. Germline CDR1 reads LGHNA; CDR2 reads YNFKEQ. This CDR3 region has 13 residues. Trimming took 5 bases from V and 5 from J, leaving 11 bases between them. General observations from the study: Females made up more of the donors, who were largely white British, and clonal diversity may have come out too low. Recipients of AZD1222 seropositive at baseline numbered only six or seven. Vaccine-associated CD4 TCRs ranged over spike, dominating at 160-218 and 743-854.

About this clone itself: Its antigen is unknown.

The clonotype was recovered from an adult in good health. This sequence joins TRBV4-2 and TRBJ2-3; no definite D call. Sequenced here: peripheral blood, sampled on day 0 of AZD1222 vaccination. The CDR3 spells CASSSDLRDTQYF. The CDR3 region has the DNA TGTGCCAGCAGCAGTGATTTGAGAGATACGCAGTATTTT.